A selection of T cell receptor beta chains follows, all from one sample in a study of T cell clones after liver transplantation. The protocol was immunoSEQ multiplex PCR, while the TCRdb copy is restricted to in-frame clones and leaves out a portion. The sample holds about 120,000 clones; over 75% are singletons and the top ten take 0.65% to 0.95%. The starting material was CD4+ T cells from blood, obtained 12 months after liver transplant. These receptors came from a human patient who received a liver transplant. The T cells may partly be graft donor cells. CDR3s include the opening cysteine and the closing phenylalanine or tryptophan. The D gene is left open where the match is weak. The listing skips clone size in some rows; elsewhere it reads once, few, many or a size class.

D gene: NA; J gene: TRBJ1-1; V gene: TRBV30; clone size: once; CDR3 protein: CACQSLNTEAFF; CDR3 DNA: TGTGCCTGCCAGAGTTTGAACACTGAAGCTTTCTTT
D gene: NA; J gene: TRBJ2-7; V gene: TRBV5-6; clone size: NA; CDR3 protein: CASSRDNSYEQYF; CDR3 DNA: TGTGCCAGCAGCCGGGACAACTCCTACGAGCAGTACTTC
D gene: TRBD2; J gene: TRBJ2-5; V gene: TRBV4-2; clone size: NA; CDR3 protein: CASSQDRPGAGVQETQYF; CDR3 DNA: TGTGCCAGCAGCCAAGATAGACCTGGGGCGGGGGTACAAGAGACCCAGTACTTC
D gene: NA; J gene: TRBJ2-6; V gene: TRBV7-8; clone size: NA; CDR3 protein: CASSLGQTSGANVLTF; CDR3 DNA: TGTGCCAGCAGCTTGGGACAAACCTCTGGGGCCAACGTCCTGACTTTC
D gene: TRBD2; J gene: TRBJ2-7; V gene: TRBV5-4; clone size: NA; CDR3 protein: CASSLSGRISYEQYF; CDR3 DNA: TGTGCCAGCAGCTTGAGCGGGAGGATCTCCTACGAGCAGTACTTC
D gene: NA; J gene: TRBJ1-1; V gene: TRBV10-3; clone size: NA; CDR3 protein: CAIRGGPNTEAFF; CDR3 DNA: TGTGCCATCCGGGGGGGGCCGAACACTGAAGCTTTCTTT
D gene: NA; J gene: TRBJ2-5; V gene: TRBV4-1; clone size: once; CDR3 protein: CASSQGELGGTQYF; CDR3 DNA: TGCGCCAGCAGCCAAGGGGAACTCGGCGGGACCCAGTACTTC
D gene: NA; J gene: TRBJ2-3; V gene: TRBV14; clone size: once; CDR3 protein: CASSRPEGVTDTQYF; CDR3 DNA: TGTGCCAGCAGCCGCCCGGAGGGCGTAACAGATACGCAGTATTTT
D gene: NA; J gene: TRBJ2-5; V gene: TRBV4-1; clone size: NA; CDR3 protein: CASSQEPSRRETQYF; CDR3 DNA: TGCGCCAGCAGCCAAGAACCGTCCAGGAGAGAGACCCAGTACTTC
D gene: NA; J gene: TRBJ1-2; V gene: TRBV28; clone size: NA; CDR3 protein: CASSFPRGGSYGYTF; CDR3 DNA: TGTGCCAGCAGTTTTCCCCGGGGAGGATCCTATGGCTACACCTTC
D gene: TRBD2; J gene: TRBJ2-1; V gene: TRBV7-3; clone size: NA; CDR3 protein: CASSSSAGPYNEQFF; CDR3 DNA: TGTGCCAGCAGCTCTTCAGCGGGACCTTACAATGAGCAGTTCTTC
D gene: NA; J gene: TRBJ2-6; V gene: TRBV19; clone size: NA; CDR3 protein: CAASSGANVLTF; CDR3 DNA: TGTGCCGCAAGCTCTGGGGCCAACGTCCTGACTTTC
D gene: TRBD1; J gene: TRBJ1-4; V gene: TRBV7-2; clone size: NA; CDR3 protein: CATGQGAGNEKLFF; CDR3 DNA: TGTGCCACCGGACAGGGGGCCGGTAATGAAAAACTGTTTTTT
D gene: NA; J gene: TRBJ2-1; V gene: TRBV7-3; clone size: NA; CDR3 protein: CASSLGLVSYNEQFF; CDR3 DNA: TGTGCCAGCAGCTTAGGGCTAGTCTCCTACAATGAGCAGTTCTTC
D gene: TRBD2; J gene: TRBJ2-7; V gene: TRBV14; clone size: NA; CDR3 protein: CASSQAGLAGYEQYF; CDR3 DNA: TGTGCCAGCAGCCAGGCGGGACTAGCTGGCTACGAGCAGTACTTC
D gene: NA; J gene: TRBJ1-1; V gene: TRBV18; clone size: NA; CDR3 protein: CASSPSGAGDTEAFF; CDR3 DNA: TGTGCCAGCTCACCCTCCGGGGCAGGGGACACTGAAGCTTTCTTT
D gene: NA; J gene: TRBJ1-1; V gene: TRBV5-1; clone size: NA; CDR3 protein: CASSLSQGSKNTEAFF; CDR3 DNA: TGCGCCAGCAGCTTATCACAGGGTAGTAAGAACACTGAAGCTTTCTTT
D gene: TRBD2; J gene: TRBJ2-2; V gene: TRBV5-1; clone size: once; CDR3 protein: CASSLGASGPTGELFF; CDR3 DNA: TGCGCCAGCAGCTTAGGGGCTAGCGGGCCTACCGGGGAGCTGTTTTTT
D gene: TRBD2; J gene: TRBJ2-7; V gene: TRBV11-3; clone size: once; CDR3 protein: CASSFDRLAGAYEQYF; CDR3 DNA: TGTGCCAGCAGCTTCGATCGACTAGCGGGAGCTTACGAGCAGTACTTC
D gene: TRBD2; J gene: TRBJ2-5; V gene: TRBV11-3; clone size: few; CDR3 protein: CASSLIVAGVGQETQYF; CDR3 DNA: TGTGCCAGCAGCTTAATCGTGGCGGGAGTGGGCCAAGAGACCCAGTACTTC
D gene: NA; J gene: TRBJ2-2; V gene: TRBV7-9; clone size: NA; CDR3 protein: CASSLDLDGELFF; CDR3 DNA: TGTGCCAGCAGCTTAGACCTAGACGGGGAGCTGTTTTTT
D gene: TRBD1; J gene: TRBJ2-3; V gene: TRBV7-3; clone size: NA; CDR3 protein: CASSSRQGDTDTQYF; CDR3 DNA: TGTGCCAGCAGCTCACGACAGGGAGACACAGATACGCAGTATTTT
D gene: NA; J gene: TRBJ2-1; V gene: TRBV28; clone size: NA; CDR3 protein: CASSPQRASYNEQFF; CDR3 DNA: TGTGCCAGCAGTCCTCAGAGGGCCTCCTACAATGAGCAGTTCTTC
D gene: TRBD2; J gene: TRBJ2-1; V gene: TRBV7-9; clone size: NA; CDR3 protein: CASGTGLAGGSLWDEQFF; CDR3 DNA: TGTGCCAGCGGAACGGGGCTAGCGGGAGGTTCCCTTTGGGATGAGCAGTTCTTC
D gene: NA; J gene: TRBJ1-1; V gene: TRBV28; clone size: NA; CDR3 protein: CASSVVTLGNAEAFF; CDR3 DNA: TGTGCCAGCAGTGTAGTTACGTTGGGGAACGCTGAAGCTTTCTTT
D gene: NA; J gene: TRBJ2-2; V gene: TRBV5-1; clone size: NA; CDR3 protein: CASSLEGRTGELFF; CDR3 DNA: TGCGCCAGCAGCTTGGAGGGCCGCACCGGGGAGCTGTTTTTT
D gene: NA; J gene: TRBJ2-7; V gene: TRBV28; clone size: NA; CDR3 protein: CASSSPRAFSHEQYF; CDR3 DNA: TGTGCCAGCAGTTCCCCCCGTGCCTTCAGCCACGAGCAGTACTTC
D gene: NA; J gene: TRBJ1-6; V gene: TRBV2; clone size: NA; CDR3 protein: CASRVGGHSYNSPLHF; CDR3 DNA: TGTGCCAGCAGAGTTGGCGGTCACTCCTATAATTCACCCCTCCACTTT
D gene: NA; J gene: TRBJ2-3; V gene: TRBV7-2; clone size: few; CDR3 protein: CASSFGNRRGDTQYF; CDR3 DNA: TGTGCCAGCAGCTTTGGGAACAGGAGGGGAGATACGCAGTATTTT
D gene: NA; J gene: TRBJ2-7; V gene: TRBV4-2; clone size: NA; CDR3 protein: CASSPPQSYYEQYF; CDR3 DNA: TGTGCCAGCAGCCCTCCCCAAAGTTACTACGAGCAGTACTTC
D gene: NA; J gene: TRBJ2-2; V gene: TRBV7-2; clone size: few; CDR3 protein: CASSPQDTGELFF; CDR3 DNA: TGTGCCAGCAGCCCCCAGGACACCGGGGAGCTGTTTTTT
D gene: TRBD1; J gene: TRBJ2-7; V gene: TRBV4-3; clone size: NA; CDR3 protein: CASSQAMTGGEQYF; CDR3 DNA: TGCGCCAGCAGCCAAGCCATGACAGGGGGCGAGCAGTACTTC
D gene: TRBD1; J gene: TRBJ2-5; V gene: TRBV6-5; clone size: NA; CDR3 protein: CASSYFGTEETQYF; CDR3 DNA: TGTGCCAGCAGTTACTTCGGGACAGAGGAGACCCAGTACTTC
D gene: TRBD1; J gene: TRBJ2-7; V gene: TRBV29-1; clone size: NA; CDR3 protein: CSVEPGQGYEQYF; CDR3 DNA: TGCAGCGTTGAACCGGGACAGGGCTACGAGCAGTACTTC
D gene: TRBD1; J gene: TRBJ1-4; V gene: TRBV7-9; clone size: NA; CDR3 protein: CASSTLRQGGNEKLFF; CDR3 DNA: TGTGCCAGCAGCACGCTACGACAGGGGGGAAATGAAAAACTGTTTTTT
D gene: NA; J gene: TRBJ2-3; V gene: TRBV6-4; clone size: NA; CDR3 protein: CASRAGGGDTQYF; CDR3 DNA: TGTGCCAGCAGGGCAGGGGGAGGAGATACGCAGTATTTT
D gene: NA; J gene: TRBJ2-5; V gene: TRBV4-2; clone size: NA; CDR3 protein: CASSQGLGETQYF; CDR3 DNA: TGTGCCAGCAGCCAAGGACTAGGAGAGACCCAGTACTTC
D gene: TRBD1; J gene: TRBJ1-5; V gene: TRBV6-6; clone size: NA; CDR3 protein: CASSYSTGVQPQHF; CDR3 DNA: TGTGCCAGCAGTTATTCGACAGGGGTGCAGCCCCAGCATTTT